This record looks at one TCR beta chain sequence and its context. This record comes from a study of T-cell reconstitution after alpha-beta-depleted transplantation in children. The CDR3 consists of 13 residues. V dropped 4 bases and J dropped 3 bases, with 9 bases sitting between them. Germline CDR1 and CDR2: GTSNPN and SVGIG (reference sequence). The TCRbeta library was prepared with unique molecular identifiers. TCRdb re-derived calls from the PCR reads in MiXCR, one entry per CDR3 protein. Of 150,000 to 200,000 distinct CDR3 sequences in the sample, approximately 14% were seen once. The TCR was taken from a human donor who donated a stem cell graft to a child with acute lymphoblastic leukemia. The sequenced sample was PBMCs from the stem cell graft donor, obtained from the stem cell graft. The V call is TRBV30, the J call TRBJ2-2; D gene ambiguous. This chain's CDR3 is CAWTGDDTGELFF. DNA of the CDR3: TGTGCCTGGACAGGTGATGACACCGGGGAGCTGTTTTTT.